The clone carrying this T cell receptor beta chain came up a few times. Expressed TCRB transcripts were sequenced because the entire RNA isolate underwent reverse transcription. Only in-frame clones appear in the TCRdb table, and some are missing; sequencing was by immunoSEQ multiplex PCR. Among hundreds of thousands of clones listed, roughly 13% were seen once. These data originate in a study of beta chain features in type 1 diabetes. The germline CDR1 and CDR2 sequences are SGHTA and FQGNSA. The V end lost 5 bases, the J end lost 6 bases, and 14 bases lay between the germline ends. The CDR3 runs 13 residues. Based on CD45RO/CCR7/CD25/CD127/CD95/CD27, CD4+ regulatory, stem cell-like memory, naive and central memory cells were sorted.

The rearrangement joins TRBV7-2 to TRBJ2-7; unclear D gene. Sequencing was performed on naive CD4+ T cells from blood. The clonotype was recovered from a young man in good health. CDR3 nucleotides: TGTGCCAGCAGCCCGTACTTAGTGGGCGAGCAGTACTTC. Protein sequence: CASSPYLVGEQYF.